The TCR beta chain under discussion was sequenced for a study of blood T cell repertoires in COVID-19 (dated by TCRdb to about 2020). Regarding the complete study: Samples from collaborators originated in the United States, Italy and Spain and spanned both the acute and convalescent phases of COVID-19. The material from the prospective study consisted of cDNA or gDNA derived from T cells, B-cell-depleted T cells, or PBMCs. Subjects who had been exposed to COVID-19, were actively infected with it, or had recovered from it provided the deeply sampled blood TCRbeta repertoires that made up the dataset. The repertoires were released in a freely available public database meant as a resource for research on the immune response to SARS-CoV-2. The samples were drawn from two sources: the first 160 participants of the ongoing ImmuneRACE study, and 950 to 1,500 subjects contributed by 6 global collaborators. Nearly every sample came with metadata listing a de-identified subject ID, COVID-19 status, age in years and sex. Where HLA class I and class II types were available, the types were taken from metadata supplied by the sample provider, not from assay-based typing.

The collaborating institutions used their own protocols to collect whole blood in K2EDTA tubes. Collaborator samples were shipped for TCRbeta analysis as frozen whole blood, isolated PBMCs, or DNA extracted from either sample type. TCRbeta CDR3 regions were amplified from genomic DNA by means of the immunoSEQ Assay, a bias-controlled multiplex PCR. The authors' analysis ran thus. The number of nucleated cells in each sample was estimated by amplification of reference gene primers within the assay. Sequence reads were collapsed and filtered to measure the absolute abundance of every unique TCRbeta CDR3 rearrangement. Productive Simpson clonality was computed per sample as the square root of Simpson's diversity index over productive rearrangements. TCRdb retrieved this table from immuneACCESS and kept in-frame rearrangements only. Not all clones are present; in checked studies, unresolved V genes account for under half, and no reason is known for the remainder. V and J calls plus clone size are reproduced from that table; the DNA served to infer D and trimming. The sample table shows 250,000 to 300,000 clones, and around 80% are seen once. The top ten clones comprise roughly 5.7% of the sample.

The germline V gene supplies CDR1 SGHTA and CDR2 FQGTGA. The CDR3 spans 14 residues, from the cysteine through the phenylalanine. The sequence is cut down to CDR3 DNA, 42 bases in frame from base 1. Between the V and J ends, shortened by 5 bases and 7 bases respectively, the junction contains 17 bases. General findings and caveats noted by the study authors: How much clinical and demographic metadata was included differed by source and by participant, and the metadata was provided uncurated.

Worth noting for this clone: Its cognate antigen has yet to be identified. Base qualities are not at hand, and no much larger clone is one base apart.

The rearrangement joined TRBV7-3 to TRBJ1-2, and the D gene may be TRBD1, 5 bases matching. This sequence originates from a man of 80 years or more with acute or convalescent COVID-19. The specimen was peripheral blood. The CDR3 protein: CASSALLGEGGYTF. The nucleotide sequence is given as TGTGCCAGCAGCGCACTTTTAGGGGAGGGTGGCTACACCTTC.